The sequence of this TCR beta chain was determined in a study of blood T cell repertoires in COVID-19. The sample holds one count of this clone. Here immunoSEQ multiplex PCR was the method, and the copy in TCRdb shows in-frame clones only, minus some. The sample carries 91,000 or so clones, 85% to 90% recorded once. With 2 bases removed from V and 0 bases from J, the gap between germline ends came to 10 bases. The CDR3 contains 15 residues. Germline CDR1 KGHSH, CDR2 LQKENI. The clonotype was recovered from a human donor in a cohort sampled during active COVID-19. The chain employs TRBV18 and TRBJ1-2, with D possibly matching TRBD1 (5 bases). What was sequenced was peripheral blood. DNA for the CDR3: TGTGCCAGCTCACCAGTAGACAGCTCTAACTATGGCTACACCTTC. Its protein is CASSPVDSSNYGYTF.